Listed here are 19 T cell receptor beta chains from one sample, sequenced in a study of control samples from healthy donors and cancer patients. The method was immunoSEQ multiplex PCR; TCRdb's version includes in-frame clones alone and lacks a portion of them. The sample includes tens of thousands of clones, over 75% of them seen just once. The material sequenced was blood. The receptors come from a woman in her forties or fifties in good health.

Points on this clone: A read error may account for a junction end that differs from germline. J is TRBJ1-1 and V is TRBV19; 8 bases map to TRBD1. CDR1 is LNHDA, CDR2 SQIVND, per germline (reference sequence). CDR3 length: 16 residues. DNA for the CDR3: TGTGCCAGTAGGATAGCAGGGGGCGCAGGGAACACTGAAGCTTTCTTT. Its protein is CASRIAGGAGNTEAFF. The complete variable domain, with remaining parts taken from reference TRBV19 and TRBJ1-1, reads DGGITQSPKYLFRKEGQNVTLSCEQNLNHDAMYWYRQDPGQGLRLIYYSQIVNDFQKGDIAEGYSVSREKKESFPLTVTSAQKNPTAFYLCASRIAGGAGNTEAFFGQGTRLTVV.

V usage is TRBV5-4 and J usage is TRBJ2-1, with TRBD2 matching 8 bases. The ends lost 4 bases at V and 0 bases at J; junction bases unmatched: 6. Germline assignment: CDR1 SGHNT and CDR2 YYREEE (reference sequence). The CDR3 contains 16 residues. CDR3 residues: CASSRGSGGSYNEQFF. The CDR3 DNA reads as TGTGCCAGCAGCCGAGGGAGCGGGGGCTCCTACAATGAGCAGTTCTTC.

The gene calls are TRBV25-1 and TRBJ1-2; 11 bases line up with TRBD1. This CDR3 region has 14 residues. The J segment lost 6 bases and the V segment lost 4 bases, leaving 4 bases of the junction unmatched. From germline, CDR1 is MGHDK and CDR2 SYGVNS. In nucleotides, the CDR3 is TGTGCCAGCAGTGCCGGGACAGGGGGGAATGGCTACACCTTC. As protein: CASSAGTGGNGYTF.

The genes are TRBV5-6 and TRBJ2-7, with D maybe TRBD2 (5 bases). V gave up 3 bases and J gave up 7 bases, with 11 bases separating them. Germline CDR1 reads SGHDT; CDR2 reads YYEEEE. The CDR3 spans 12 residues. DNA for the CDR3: TGTGCCAGCAGCTCGGGGTCGGTAGAGCAGTACTTC. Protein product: CASSSGSVEQYF.

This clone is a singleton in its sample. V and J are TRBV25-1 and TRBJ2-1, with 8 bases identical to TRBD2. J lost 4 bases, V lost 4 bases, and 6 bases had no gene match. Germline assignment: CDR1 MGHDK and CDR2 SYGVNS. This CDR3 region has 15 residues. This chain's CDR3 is CASSAGAGEYNEQFF. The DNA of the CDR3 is TGTGCCAGCAGTGCCGGAGCGGGGGAATACAATGAGCAGTTCTTC. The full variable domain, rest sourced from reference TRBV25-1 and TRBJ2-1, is EADIYQTPRYLVIGTGKKITLECSQTMGHDKMYWYQQDPGMELHLIHYSYGVNSTEKGDLSSESTVSRIRTEHFPLTLESARPSHTSQYLCASSAGAGEYNEQFFGPGTRLTVL.

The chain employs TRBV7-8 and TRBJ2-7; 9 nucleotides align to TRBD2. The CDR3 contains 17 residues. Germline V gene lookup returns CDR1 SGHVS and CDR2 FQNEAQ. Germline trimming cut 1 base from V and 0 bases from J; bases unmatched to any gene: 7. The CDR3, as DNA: TGTGCCAGCAGCTTAGGAGGGAGCGGGAGGATCTCCTACGAGCAGTACTTC. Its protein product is CASSLGGSGRISYEQYF.

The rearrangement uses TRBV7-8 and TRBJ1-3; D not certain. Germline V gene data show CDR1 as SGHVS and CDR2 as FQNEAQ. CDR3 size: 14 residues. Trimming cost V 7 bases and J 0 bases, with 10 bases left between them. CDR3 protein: CASTPRRSGNTIYF. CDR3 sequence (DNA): TGTGCCAGCACCCCAAGGCGCTCTGGAAACACCATATATTTT.

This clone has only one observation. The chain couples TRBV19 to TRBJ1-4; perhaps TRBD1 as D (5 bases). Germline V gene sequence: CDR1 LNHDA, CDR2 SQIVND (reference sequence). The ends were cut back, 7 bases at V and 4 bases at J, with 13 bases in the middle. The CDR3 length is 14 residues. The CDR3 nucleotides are TGTGCCAGTACGTCGGACACGATTAATGAAAAACTGTTTTTT. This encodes CASTSDTINEKLFF.

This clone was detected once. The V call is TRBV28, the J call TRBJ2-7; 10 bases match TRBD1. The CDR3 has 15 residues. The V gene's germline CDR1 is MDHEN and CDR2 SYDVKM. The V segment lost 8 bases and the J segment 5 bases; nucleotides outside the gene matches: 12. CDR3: CASGTIGTGVNEQYF. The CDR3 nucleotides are TGTGCCAGCGGGACAATAGGGACAGGGGTCAACGAGCAGTACTTC. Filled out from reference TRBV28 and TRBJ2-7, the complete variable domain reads DVKVTQSSRYLVKRTGEKVFLECVQDMDHENMFWYRQDPGLGLRLIYFSYDVKMKEKGDIPEGYSVSREKKERFSLILESASTNQTSMYLCASGTIGTGVNEQYFGPGTRLTVT.

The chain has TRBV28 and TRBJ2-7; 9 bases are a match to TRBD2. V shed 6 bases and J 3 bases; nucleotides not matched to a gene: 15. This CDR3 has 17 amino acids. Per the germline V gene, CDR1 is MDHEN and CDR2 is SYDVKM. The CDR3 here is CASRVGPQAGGYYEQYF. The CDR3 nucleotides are TGTGCCAGCAGGGTAGGGCCACAGGCGGGAGGGTACTACGAGCAGTACTTC.

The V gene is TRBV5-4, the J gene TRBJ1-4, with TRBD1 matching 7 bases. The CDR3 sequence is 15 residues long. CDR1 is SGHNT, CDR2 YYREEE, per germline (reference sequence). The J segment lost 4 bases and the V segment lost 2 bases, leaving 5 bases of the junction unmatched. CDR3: CASSLGGAGNEKLFF. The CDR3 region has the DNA TGTGCCAGCAGCTTAGGGGGCGCGGGTAATGAAAAACTGTTTTTT.

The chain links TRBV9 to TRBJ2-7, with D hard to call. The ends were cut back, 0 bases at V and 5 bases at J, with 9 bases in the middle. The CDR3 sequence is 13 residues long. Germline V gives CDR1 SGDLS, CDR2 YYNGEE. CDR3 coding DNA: TGTGCCAGCAGCGTAGAGATGGGTAACGAGCAGTACTTC. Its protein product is CASSVEMGNEQYF.

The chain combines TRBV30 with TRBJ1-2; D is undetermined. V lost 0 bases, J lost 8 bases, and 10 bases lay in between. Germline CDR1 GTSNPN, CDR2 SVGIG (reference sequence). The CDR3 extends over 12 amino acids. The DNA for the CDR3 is TGTGCCTGGAGTGTCGGAGTCCCCGGCTACACCTTC. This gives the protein CAWSVGVPGYTF.

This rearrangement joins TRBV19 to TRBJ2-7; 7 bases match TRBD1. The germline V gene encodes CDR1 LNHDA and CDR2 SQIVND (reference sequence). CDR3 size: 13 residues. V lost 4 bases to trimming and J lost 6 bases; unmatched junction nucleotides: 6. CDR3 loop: CASSSAGGFEQYF. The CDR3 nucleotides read TGTGCCAGTAGTAGCGCAGGGGGTTTCGAGCAGTACTTC.

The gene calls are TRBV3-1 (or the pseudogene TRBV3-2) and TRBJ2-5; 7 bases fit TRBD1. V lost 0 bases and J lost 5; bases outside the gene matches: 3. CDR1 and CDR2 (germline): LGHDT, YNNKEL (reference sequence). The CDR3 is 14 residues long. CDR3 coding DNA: TGTGCCAGCAGCCAAGAAGGGGGCCGGGAGACCCAGTACTTC. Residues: CASSQEGGRETQYF.

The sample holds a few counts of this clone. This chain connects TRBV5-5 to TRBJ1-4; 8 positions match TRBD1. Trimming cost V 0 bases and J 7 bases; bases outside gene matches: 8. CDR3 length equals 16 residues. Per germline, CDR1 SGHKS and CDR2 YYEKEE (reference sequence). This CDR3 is CASSLEIQGAREKLFF. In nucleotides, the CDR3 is TGTGCCAGCAGCTTGGAAATCCAGGGGGCTCGTGAAAAACTGTTTTTT.

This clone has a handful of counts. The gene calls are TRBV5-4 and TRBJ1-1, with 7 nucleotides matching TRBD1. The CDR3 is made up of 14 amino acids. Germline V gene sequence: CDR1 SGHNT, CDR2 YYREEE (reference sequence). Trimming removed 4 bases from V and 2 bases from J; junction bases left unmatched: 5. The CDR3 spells CASSPGTVNTEAFF. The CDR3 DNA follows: TGTGCCAGCAGCCCCGGGACAGTCAACACTGAAGCTTTCTTT.

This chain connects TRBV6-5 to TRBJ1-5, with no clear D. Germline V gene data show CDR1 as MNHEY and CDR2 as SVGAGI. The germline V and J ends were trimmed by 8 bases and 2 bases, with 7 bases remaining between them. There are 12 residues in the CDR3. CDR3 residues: CASRDGNQPQHF. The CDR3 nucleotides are TGTGCCAGCCGGGATGGCAATCAGCCCCAGCATTTT.

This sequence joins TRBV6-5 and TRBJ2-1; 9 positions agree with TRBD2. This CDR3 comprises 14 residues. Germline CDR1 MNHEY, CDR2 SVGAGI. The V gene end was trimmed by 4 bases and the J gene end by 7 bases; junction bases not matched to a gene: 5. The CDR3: CASSSGTSSNEQFF. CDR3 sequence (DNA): TGTGCCAGCAGTTCCGGGACTAGCTCAAATGAGCAGTTCTTC.